The clone carrying this TCR beta chain was seen more than once but under ten times. The antigen is undetermined. With 5 bases clipped from V and 6 bases from J, the junction kept 3 bases outside the gene matches. This CDR3 region has 13 residues. CDR1 and CDR2 from the germline V gene are SGDLS and YYNGEE. Constant-region reverse primers amplified full-length variable regions, followed by semi-nested Nested Universal Primer A PCR. TCRdb re-called the 5' RACE reads through MiXCR, storing one row per CDR3 protein. The data show 40,000 to 55,000 distinct CDR3 sequences, 22% seen once. Study results and caveats: In terms of TCR gene usage, tumor memory CD4+ T cells clustered together with blood and lymph node memory CD4+ cells, as well as with lymph node naive CD4+ cells. Tumor-infiltrating Treg TCR alpha and beta sequences overlapped most with tumor naive CD4+ T cells, then blood naive.

Tregs were sorted as CD4+CD25+CD127-/low cells. The genes are TRBV9 and TRBJ2-1; 9 bases align to TRBD1. This TCR was recovered from a female donor with breast cancer. The specimen sequenced was Tregs sorted from a lymph node. CDR3 region: CASSVQGANEQFF. For the CDR3, the DNA is TGTGCCAGCAGTGTACAGGGGGCCAATGAGCAGTTCTTC.